Described below is a single T cell receptor (beta chain) sequence and its context. Profiled with immunoSEQ multiplex PCR; TCRdb holds only in-frame clones, not every one. The sample includes about 100,000 clones, roughly 79% of them seen just once. Between the trimmed V and J ends, which lost 7 bases and 5 bases, there was a span of 11 bases. This CDR3 region has 11 residues. Germline CDR1 SQVTM, CDR2 ANQGSEA. The sample belongs to a study of blood T cell repertoires in COVID-19. Study summary: Samples came from the United States, Italy and Spain, spanning acute and convalescent COVID-19. PBMCs, B-cell-depleted T cells, or T cells provided the cDNA or gDNA that made up the material.

The material sequenced was peripheral blood. The receptor comes from a man between 65 and 85 years old with active or convalescent COVID-19. This chain joins TRBV29-1 and TRBJ1-2; D is undetermined. CDR3 in DNA: TGCAGCGAGGGTTCGGGTTATGGCTACACCTTC. Translated: CSEGSGYGYTF. Variable domain in full (rest from reference TRBV29-1 and TRBJ1-2): SAVISQKPSRDICQRGTSLTIQCQVDSQVTMMFWYRQQPGQSLTLIATANQGSEATYESGFVIDKFPISRPNLTFSTLTVSNMSPEDSSIYLCSEGSGYGYTFGSGTRLTVV.